This TCR beta chain emerged from a study of shared clonotypes between healthy human individuals. Overall study results and limits: Represented diversity (both genetic and exposure-history) was limited by the small number of donors. It was anticipated that sequencing depth would influence how many clonotypes donors shared.

The study ran the assay at deep level. The table came from immunoSEQ multiplex PCR; TCRdb's copy has only in-frame clones and leaves some out. The table lists about half a million clones, over 75% of them singletons, with 10% to 15% in the top ten. Comment on this clone: Its antigen is not identified.

Germline lookup yields CDR1 MNHEY and CDR2 SMNVEV (reference sequence). V was clipped by 3 bases and J by 11 bases, with 20 bases between them. The CDR3 runs to 14 residues. V is TRBV27 and J is TRBJ2-7; D possibly corresponds to TRBD2 (5 bases). The sequenced material came from PBMCs. This clonotype was sampled from a woman in her thirties or forties in good health. Some clones in this sample may be carry-over from other donors' samples. DNA of the CDR3: TGTGCCAGCAGTTTCATCGGGAAGTATAAGGAGAAGTACTTC. This codes for CASSFIGKYKEKYF.